The clone carrying this T cell receptor (beta chain) was counted many times. The antigen remains undetermined. TCRdb re-derived calls from the RT-PCR reads in MiXCR, one entry per CDR3 protein. This repertoire shows approximately 700,000 distinct CDR3 sequences, around 14% found once; its top ten account for roughly 11%. This entry comes from a study of response to subunit inactivated influenza vaccine. Findings and limits, study-wide: There was a suggestion from the authors that each seasonal influenza vaccination recruits few new T cells.

This CDR3 comprises 15 residues. The germline V gene has CDR1 SGHDT and CDR2 YYEEEE. Trimming cost V 0 bases and J 0 bases, with 10 bases left between them. The source is a man between 50 and 59 years old who received an inactivated influenza vaccine. This chain connects TRBV5-6 to TRBJ2-7; D could derive from TRBD1 or TRBD2 (5 bases each). Sequences were derived from PBMCs from blood, sampled less than 13 days after vaccination. CDR3 residues: CASSLGDARSYEQYF. The CDR3 DNA follows: TGTGCCAGCAGCTTGGGGGACGCCCGCTCCTACGAGCAGTACTTC.